Listed below are T cell receptor beta chains from one sample, sequenced in a study of shared clonotypes between healthy human individuals. The protocol was immunoSEQ multiplex PCR, while the TCRdb copy is restricted to in-frame clones and leaves out a portion. Among around 2,000,000 clones listed, roughly 91% were seen once. The sample comprised naive CD8+ T cells from PBMCs. All receptors derive from a man younger than 35 in good health. Some clones in this sample may be carry-over from other donors' samples. Both conserved end residues are part of each CDR3. A D gene is named only where the DNA matches it firmly. The listing skips clone size in some rows; elsewhere it reads once, few, many or a size class.

j_call v_call d_call clone_size cdr3_nt cdr3_aa
TRBJ2-7 TRBV29-1 TRBD1 NA TGCAGCGTTGAAGCCGCGACAGGGCCTTCCTACGAGCAGTACTTC CSVEAATGPSYEQYF
TRBJ2-3 TRBV30 NA NA TGTGCCTGGAACGCCCAGGGCCACACGCAGTATTTT CAWNAQGHTQYF
TRBJ2-3 TRBV19 NA NA TGTGCCACCAGACCCGGCACAGATACGCAGTATTTT CATRPGTDTQYF
TRBJ2-7 TRBV29-1 NA NA TGCAGCGTTATGGGGCAGTCGGGCTACGAGCAGTACTTC CSVMGQSGYEQYF
TRBJ1-5 TRBV28 TRBD1 NA TGTGCCAGCAGTCCGCTCCGGGACAGAAATCAGCCCCAGCATTTT CASSPLRDRNQPQHF
TRBJ1-1 TRBV7-9 NA NA TGTGCCAGCAGCAACAACCCTGAAGCTTTCTTT CASSNNPEAFF
TRBJ1-2 TRBV9 NA NA TGTGCCAGCAGCGTAGCAGGCCTCTATGGCTACACCTTC CASSVAGLYGYTF
TRBJ1-5 TRBV19 NA NA TGTGCCAGTAGTATGCTGGGGGGCCCCAATCAGCCCCAGCATTTT CASSMLGGPNQPQHF
TRBJ2-7 TRBV14 TRBD1 once TGTGCCAGCAGCCAAGGTCCGGGACAGGCGCTGTACGAGCAGTACTTC CASSQGPGQALYEQYF
TRBJ2-7 TRBV7-2 NA NA TGTGCCAGCAGCCCCCTAGCGGGACAGGGGTACGAGCAGTACTTC CASSPLAGQGYEQYF
TRBJ2-7 TRBV5-1 NA NA TGCGCCAGCAGTGTAAACTCCTACGAGCAGTACTTC CASSVNSYEQYF
TRBJ2-2 TRBV6-5 NA NA TGTGCCAGCAGTTACTCGAGGGTTGGTACCGGGGAGCTGTTTTTT CASSYSRVGTGELFF
TRBJ2-7 TRBV27 TRBD1 NA TGTGCCAGCAGAGGACAGGATCCCTACGAGCAGTACTTC CASRGQDPYEQYF
TRBJ2-2 TRBV28 TRBD1 NA TGTGCCAGCAGTTACTTACCTAACAGGGGCGTTCCGGACTCAAACACCGGGGAGCTGTTTTTT CASSYLPNRGVPDSNTGELFF
TRBJ1-3 TRBV11-3 NA NA TGTGCCAGCAGCGCCCGGGGGCCTGGAAACACCATATATTTT CASSARGPGNTIYF
TRBJ2-7 TRBV4-1 NA NA TGCGCCAGCAGCCAAGAAAGTACCCAGAGGTACGAGCAGTACTTC CASSQESTQRYEQYF
TRBJ2-2 TRBV5-1 NA NA TGCGCCAGCAGTTATAACAGAAATAAGGGGGAGCTGTTTTTT CASSYNRNKGELFF
TRBJ2-1 TRBV6-5 NA NA TGTGCCAGCAGTTACTCAGACACCCGCAATGAGCAGTTCTTC CASSYSDTRNEQFF
TRBJ2-1 TRBV29-1 NA NA TGCAGCGTGGGCCCCCGGGGCGAGAGCTCCTACAATGAGCAGTTCTTC CSVGPRGESSYNEQFF
TRBJ2-3 TRBV7-9 TRBD2 once TGTGCCAGCAGCCCGCTAGCGGGGGTCACAGATACGCAGTATTTT CASSPLAGVTDTQYF
TRBJ1-1 TRBV28 NA few TGTGCCAGCACCCCGAGGGGTCGGAACACTGAAGCTTTCTTT CASTPRGRNTEAFF
TRBJ2-7 TRBV7-9 NA NA TGTGCCAGCCGGCGAGGGAGTCAGTACGAGCAGTACTTC CASRRGSQYEQYF
TRBJ1-1 TRBV5-4 TRBD1 NA TGTGCCAGCAGCGCGGGACAGTACACTGAAGCTTTCTTT CASSAGQYTEAFF